A selection of T cell receptor beta chains follows, all from one sample in a study of T cell repertoires in cytomegalovirus infection. A single record per CDR3 protein comes from TCRdb applying MiXCR to the reads. Altogether 150,000 to 200,000 distinct CDR3 sequences are present, 17% being singletons, with the ten largest covering approximately 19%. The specimen sequenced was CD8+ T cells from PBMCs. These receptors originate from a human donor in good health (CMV status not recorded). Some clones in this sample may be carry-over from other donors' samples. Both conserved end residues are part of each CDR3. A D gene is named only where the DNA matches it firmly. Size is omitted from some rows. Given values are once, few, many or a class for expanded clones.

V gene,D gene,clone size,J gene,CDR3 protein,CDR3 DNA
TRBV29-1,.,few,TRBJ1-2,CSVGAHGQDYGYTF,TGCAGCGTTGGGGCCCATGGTCAAGACTATGGCTACACCTTC
TRBV27,TRBD1,.,TRBJ2-3,CASSTGGRRHDTQYF,TGTGCCAGCAGTACAGGGGGCCGGCGACATGATACGCAGTATTTT
TRBV7-9,.,many,TRBJ2-5,CASSLTGSQETQYF,TGTGCCAGCAGCCTGACCGGGAGCCAAGAGACCCAGTACTTC
TRBV7-9,.,many,TRBJ2-1,CASSSDRFHEQFF,TGTGCCAGCAGCTCGGACCGTTTCCATGAGCAGTTCTTC
TRBV6-2/TRBV6-3,TRBD1,many,TRBJ2-7,CASSSTQGASYEQYF,TGTGCCAGCAGTTCAACCCAGGGGGCTTCCTACGAGCAGTACTTC
TRBV27,TRBD2,few,TRBJ2-1,CASTRKGLADHEQFF,TGTGCCAGCACCCGAAAGGGACTAGCGGACCATGAGCAGTTCTTC
TRBV6-1,.,few,TRBJ2-7,CASTHRGSDYEQYF,TGTGCCAGCACCCATCGAGGGTCCGACTACGAGCAGTACTTC
TRBV6-2/TRBV6-3,TRBD2,.,TRBJ2-1,CASTNVLAGLRNEQFF,TGTGCCAGCACCAACGTGCTAGCGGGCCTCCGGAATGAGCAGTTCTTC
TRBV6-2/TRBV6-3,.,few,TRBJ1-1,CASTHGGEAFF,TGTGCCAGCACCCACGGAGGGGAAGCTTTCTTT
TRBV7-3,.,few,TRBJ2-2,CASSLAPRGSGELFF,TGTGCCAGCAGCCTCGCACCCCGAGGGAGCGGGGAGCTGTTTTTT
TRBV6-2/TRBV6-3,.,many,TRBJ2-1,CASSYSRQYNEQFF,TGTGCCAGCAGTTACTCGAGGCAGTACAATGAGCAGTTCTTC
TRBV29-1,.,few,TRBJ2-5,CSVEASPQETQYF,TGCAGCGTTGAAGCCAGCCCCCAAGAGACCCAGTACTTC
TRBV7-9,.,few,TRBJ1-1,CASSLFGRGNTEAFF,TGTGCCAGCAGCTTATTTGGCAGGGGGAACACTGAAGCTTTCTTT
TRBV7-9,.,many,TRBJ2-7,CASSFAYEGEQYF,TGTGCCAGCAGCTTCGCATATGAGGGTGAGCAGTACTTC
TRBV27,.,.,TRBJ2-7,CASGPRDSTSYEQYF,TGTGCCAGCGGACCGCGGGACAGCACCTCCTACGAGCAGTACTTC
TRBV27,.,few,TRBJ1-1,CASTQLTGVAEAFF,TGTGCCAGCACCCAACTGACAGGTGTCGCTGAAGCTTTCTTT
TRBV28,.,.,TRBJ2-3,CASIAGLGGRDTQYF,TGTGCCAGCATCGCCGGCCTAGGAGGTAGAGATACGCAGTATTTT
TRBV7-2,.,many,TRBJ2-7,CASRSIGPEQYF,TGTGCCAGCAGATCTATCGGGCCCGAGCAGTACTTC
TRBV20-1,TRBD2,few,TRBJ2-7,CSAHGLAGRGHYEQYF,TGCAGTGCGCATGGACTAGCGGGACGTGGGCACTACGAGCAGTACTTC
TRBV4-2,TRBD1,.,TRBJ1-2,CASSQAPGQGDGYTF,TGTGCCAGCAGCCAAGCACCGGGACAGGGTGACGGCTACACCTTC
TRBV7-9,.,few,TRBJ2-3,CASSPNNPNKSGWDTQYF,TGTGCCAGCAGCCCAAATAACCCTAACAAGAGCGGTTGGGATACGCAGTATTTT
TRBV7-2,.,few,TRBJ2-7,CASSYLPGSYEQYF,TGTGCCAGCAGCTACCTCCCCGGTTCCTACGAGCAGTACTTC
TRBV12-3/TRBV12-4,.,.,TRBJ1-1,CASSRGRGLNTEAFF,TGTGCCAGCAGCCGAGGGAGGGGTTTGAACACTGAAGCTTTCTTT
TRBV9,.,.,TRBJ2-2,CASSVGRGELFF,TGTGCCAGCAGCGTAGGAAGGGGGGAGCTGTTTTTT
TRBV4-1,.,few,TRBJ2-6,CASSPRNSGANVLTF,TGCGCCAGCAGCCCGAGGAACTCTGGGGCCAACGTCCTGACTTTC
TRBV9,.,.,TRBJ2-2,CASSVVGNTGELFF,TGTGCCAGCAGCGTAGTGGGTAACACCGGGGAGCTGTTTTTT
TRBV7-8,.,.,TRBJ2-7,CASSSGTPTYEQYF,TGTGCCAGCAGCTCCGGGACGCCGACCTACGAGCAGTACTTC
TRBV7-2,.,.,TRBJ2-1,CASSFGTTYNEQFF,TGTGCCAGCAGCTTTGGGACAACATACAATGAGCAGTTCTTC
TRBV29-1,.,few,TRBJ2-1,CTAGGKGNEQFF,TGCACCGCTGGGGGCAAGGGCAATGAGCAGTTCTTC
TRBV7-9,.,.,TRBJ1-2,CASSPGDTGANYGYTF,TGTGCCAGCAGCCCCGGGGACACTGGGGCTAACTATGGCTACACCTTC
TRBV28,.,few,TRBJ2-7,CASSFVGKGEQYF,TGTGCCAGCAGTTTCGTGGGAAAAGGCGAGCAGTACTTC
TRBV7-3,TRBD2,few,TRBJ2-3,CASSAGLAGDTQYF,TGTGCCAGCAGCGCGGGACTAGCGGGAGATACGCAGTATTTT
TRBV12-5,.,.,TRBJ2-7,CASGPQEQDYEQYF,TGTGCTAGTGGTCCCCAGGAACAGGACTACGAGCAGTACTTC
TRBV6-2/TRBV6-3,TRBD2,.,TRBJ2-7,CASSYSGDLAGPAEQYF,TGTGCCAGCAGTTACTCTGGTGATCTAGCGGGGCCGGCTGAGCAGTACTTC
TRBV4-1,TRBD2,.,TRBJ2-3,CASSQGVAGSTDTQYF,TGCGCCAGCAGCCAAGGGGTAGCGGGGTCCACAGATACGCAGTATTTT
TRBV6-2/TRBV6-3,TRBD2,.,TRBJ2-7,CASRWGLADYEQYF,TGTGCCAGCAGATGGGGACTAGCGGACTACGAGCAGTACTTC
TRBV15,TRBD1,.,TRBJ2-3,CATSRFVGTGITDTQYF,TGTGCCACCAGCAGGTTCGTTGGGACAGGGATCACAGATACGCAGTATTTT
TRBV29-1,TRBD2,many,TRBJ2-1,CSVEDFRTSGHNEQFF,TGCAGCGTTGAAGATTTTAGGACTAGCGGACACAATGAGCAGTTCTTC
TRBV7-2,.,few,TRBJ1-5,CASSASGYSNQPQHF,TGTGCCAGCAGTGCCTCAGGTTATAGCAATCAGCCCCAGCATTTT
TRBV6-2/TRBV6-3,.,.,TRBJ1-1,CASGTDTEAFF,TGTGCCAGCGGAACAGACACTGAAGCTTTCTTT
TRBV20-1,TRBD1,.,TRBJ1-6,CSARVSRDRGYSPLHF,TGCAGTGCTAGGGTCTCGCGGGACAGGGGGTATTCACCCCTCCACTTT
TRBV6-5,TRBD1,.,TRBJ2-7,CASSSGTGGNEQYF,TGTGCCAGCAGTTCCGGGACAGGGGGCAACGAGCAGTACTTC
TRBV6-2/TRBV6-3,TRBD2,many,TRBJ2-3,CASSPTVPSGRILDTQYF,TGTGCCAGCAGTCCTACAGTCCCTAGCGGGAGGATCTTGGATACGCAGTATTTT
TRBV28,TRBD1,few,TRBJ1-2,CASSGTASYGYTF,TGTGCCAGCAGTGGGACAGCATCCTATGGCTACACCTTC
TRBV12-3/TRBV12-4,.,few,TRBJ1-1,CASSLVGGGTEAFF,TGTGCCAGCAGTTTAGTCGGGGGGGGCACTGAAGCTTTCTTT
TRBV5-6,.,few,TRBJ1-2,CASSLADSFFYGYTF,TGTGCCAGCAGCTTGGCGGACAGCTTCTTCTATGGCTACACCTTC
TRBV7-9,.,.,TRBJ2-7,CASSLKGSYEQYF,TGTGCCAGCAGCTTAAAAGGCTCCTACGAGCAGTACTTC
TRBV19,.,few,TRBJ1-1,CASSMGGNTEAFF,TGTGCCAGTAGTATGGGCGGGAACACTGAAGCTTTCTTT
TRBV27,.,.,TRBJ2-2,CASSLYSLPGELFF,TGTGCCAGCAGTTTATACAGCCTACCCGGGGAGCTGTTTTTT
TRBV7-9,TRBD1,many,TRBJ1-1,CASSLQQGARDEAFF,TGTGCCAGCAGCTTACAACAGGGGGCACGTGATGAAGCTTTCTTT
TRBV7-6,.,.,TRBJ2-5,CASSLGSRETQYF,TGTGCCAGCAGCCTGGGATCTAGGGAGACCCAGTACTTC
TRBV9,.,few,TRBJ2-7,CASSPGEHVDEQYF,TGTGCCAGCAGCCCAGGGGAACATGTCGACGAGCAGTACTTC
TRBV6-1,.,few,TRBJ1-5,CASSLTGSRSNQPQHF,TGTGCCAGCAGTCTGACCGGTTCGAGGAGCAATCAGCCCCAGCATTTT